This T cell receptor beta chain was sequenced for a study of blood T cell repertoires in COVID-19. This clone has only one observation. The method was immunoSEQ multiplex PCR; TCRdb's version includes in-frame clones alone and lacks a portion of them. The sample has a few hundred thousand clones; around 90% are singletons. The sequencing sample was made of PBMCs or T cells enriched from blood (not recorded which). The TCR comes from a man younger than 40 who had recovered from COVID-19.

Here the CDR3 reads CASSYSTGSSYEQYF. The CDR3 DNA sequence: TGTGCCAGCAGTTACTCTACCGGGAGCTCCTACGAGCAGTACTTC. The chain carries TRBV6-5 and TRBJ2-7, with D maybe TRBD2 (6 bases). The germline gives CDR1 MNHEY, CDR2 SVGAGI. V was cut by 0 bases and J by 0 bases, with 9 bases left in between. The CDR3 sequence is 15 residues long.